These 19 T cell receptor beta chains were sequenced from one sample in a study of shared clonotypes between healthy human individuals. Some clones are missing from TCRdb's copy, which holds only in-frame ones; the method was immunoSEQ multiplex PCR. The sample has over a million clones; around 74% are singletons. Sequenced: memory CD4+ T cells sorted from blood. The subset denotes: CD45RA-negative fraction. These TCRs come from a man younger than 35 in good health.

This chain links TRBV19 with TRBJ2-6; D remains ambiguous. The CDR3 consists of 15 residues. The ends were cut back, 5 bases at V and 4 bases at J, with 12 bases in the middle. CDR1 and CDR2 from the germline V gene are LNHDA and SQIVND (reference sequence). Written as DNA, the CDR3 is TGTGCCAGTAGTGACGGTGCTGCGGGGGCCAACGTCCTGACTTTC. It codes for CASSDGAAGANVLTF.

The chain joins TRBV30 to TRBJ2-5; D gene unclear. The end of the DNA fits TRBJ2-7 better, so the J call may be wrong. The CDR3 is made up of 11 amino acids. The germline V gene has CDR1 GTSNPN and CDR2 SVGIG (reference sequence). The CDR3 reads CAWRSSYEQYF. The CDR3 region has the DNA TGTGCCTGGAGATCCTCCTACGAGCAGTACTTC.

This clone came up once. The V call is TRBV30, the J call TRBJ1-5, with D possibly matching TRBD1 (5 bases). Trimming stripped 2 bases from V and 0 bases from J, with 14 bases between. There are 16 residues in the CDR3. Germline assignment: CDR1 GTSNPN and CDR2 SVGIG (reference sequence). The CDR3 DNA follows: TGTGCCTGGAGTAGTGGGGCTTTTTATAGCAATCAGCCCCAGCATTTT. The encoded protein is CAWSSGAFYSNQPQHF.

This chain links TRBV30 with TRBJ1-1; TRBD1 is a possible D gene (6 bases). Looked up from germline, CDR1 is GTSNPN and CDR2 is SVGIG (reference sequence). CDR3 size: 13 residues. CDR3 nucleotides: TGTGCGGGGCAGTGGGGGCGTTCCACTGAAGCTTTCTTT. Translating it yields CAGQWGRSTEAFF.

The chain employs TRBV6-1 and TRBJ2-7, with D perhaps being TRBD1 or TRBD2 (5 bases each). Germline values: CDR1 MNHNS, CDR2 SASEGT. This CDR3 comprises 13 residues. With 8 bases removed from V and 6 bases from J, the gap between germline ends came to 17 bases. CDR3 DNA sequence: TGTGCCAGCGCACCGAACTGGGACCGCGAGCAGTACTTC. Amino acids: CASAPNWDREQYF.

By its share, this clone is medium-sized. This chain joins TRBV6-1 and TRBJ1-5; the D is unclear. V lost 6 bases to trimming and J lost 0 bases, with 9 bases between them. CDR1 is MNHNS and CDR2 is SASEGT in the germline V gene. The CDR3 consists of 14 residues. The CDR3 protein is CASRVHVSNQPQHF. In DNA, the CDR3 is TGTGCCAGCAGGGTCCACGTTAGCAATCAGCCCCAGCATTTT.

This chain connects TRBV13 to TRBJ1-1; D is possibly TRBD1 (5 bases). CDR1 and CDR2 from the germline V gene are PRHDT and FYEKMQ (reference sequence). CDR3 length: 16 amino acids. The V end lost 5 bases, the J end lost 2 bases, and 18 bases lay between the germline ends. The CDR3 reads CASSLPRLGVNTEAFF. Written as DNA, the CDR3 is TGTGCCAGCAGCCTTCCCCGCTTGGGGGTTAACACTGAAGCTTTCTTT.

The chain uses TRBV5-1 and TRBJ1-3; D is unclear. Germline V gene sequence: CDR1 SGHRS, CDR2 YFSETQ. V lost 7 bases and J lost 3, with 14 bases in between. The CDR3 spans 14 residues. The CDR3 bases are TGCGCCAGCCGGGAGGGTCCCGATGGAAACACCATATATTTT. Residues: CASREGPDGNTIYF. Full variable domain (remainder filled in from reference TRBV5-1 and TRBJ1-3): KAGVTQTPRYLIKTRGQQVTLSCSPISGHRSVSWYQQTPGQGLQFLFEYFSETQRNKGNFPGRFSGRQFSNSRSEMNVSTLELGDSALYLCASREGPDGNTIYFGEGSWLTVV.

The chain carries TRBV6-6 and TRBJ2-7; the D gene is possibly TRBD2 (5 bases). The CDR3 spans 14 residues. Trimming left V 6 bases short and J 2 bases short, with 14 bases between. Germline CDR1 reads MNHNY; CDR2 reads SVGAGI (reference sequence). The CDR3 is CASRTPGGTYEQYF. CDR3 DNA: TGTGCCAGCAGGACACCTGGAGGAACCTACGAGCAGTACTTC.

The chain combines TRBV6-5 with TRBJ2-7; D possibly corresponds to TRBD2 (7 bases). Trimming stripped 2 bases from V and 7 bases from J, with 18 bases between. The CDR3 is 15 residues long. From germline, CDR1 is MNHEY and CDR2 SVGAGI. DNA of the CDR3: TGTGCCAGCAGTTACGGTTGGGTGGAGGGGGGGGAGCAGTACTTC. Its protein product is CASSYGWVEGGEQYF.

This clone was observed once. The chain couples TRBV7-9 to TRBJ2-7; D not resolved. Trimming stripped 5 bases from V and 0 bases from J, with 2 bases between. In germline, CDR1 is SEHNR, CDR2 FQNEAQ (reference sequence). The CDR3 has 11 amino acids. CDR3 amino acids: CASSNSYEQYF. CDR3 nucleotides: TGTGCCAGCAGCAACTCCTACGAGCAGTACTTC.

CDR3 DNA: TGCGCCAGCAGCCCAGGGAGTAGCAATCAGCCCCAGCATTTT. Residues: CASSPGSSNQPQHF. The chain carries TRBV5-1 and TRBJ1-5, with D perhaps matching TRBD1 (5 bases). V was shortened by 4 bases and J by 0 bases, with 8 bases between the two germline ends. The CDR3 length is 14 residues. CDR1 is SGHRS, CDR2 YFSETQ, per germline.

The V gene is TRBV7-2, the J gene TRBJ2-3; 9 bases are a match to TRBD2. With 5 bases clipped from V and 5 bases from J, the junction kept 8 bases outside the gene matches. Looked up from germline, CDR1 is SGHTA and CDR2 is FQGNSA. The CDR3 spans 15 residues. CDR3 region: CASSGAGGPGDTQYF. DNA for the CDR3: TGTGCCAGCAGCGGCGCGGGGGGGCCTGGAGATACGCAGTATTTT.

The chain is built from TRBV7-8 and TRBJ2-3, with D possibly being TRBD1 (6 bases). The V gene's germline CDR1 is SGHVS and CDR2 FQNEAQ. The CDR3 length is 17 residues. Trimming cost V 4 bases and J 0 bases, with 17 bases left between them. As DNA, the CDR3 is TGTGCCAGCAGCTCCGAAGGGGGAGCCGCTAGCACAGATACGCAGTATTTT. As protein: CASSSEGGAASTDTQYF. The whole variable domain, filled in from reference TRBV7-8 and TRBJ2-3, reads GAGVSQSPRYKVAKRGQDVALRCDPISGHVSLFWYQQALGQGPEFLTYFQNEAQLDKSGLPSDRFFAERPEGSVSTLKIQRTQQEDSAVYLCASSSEGGAASTDTQYFGPGTRLTVL.

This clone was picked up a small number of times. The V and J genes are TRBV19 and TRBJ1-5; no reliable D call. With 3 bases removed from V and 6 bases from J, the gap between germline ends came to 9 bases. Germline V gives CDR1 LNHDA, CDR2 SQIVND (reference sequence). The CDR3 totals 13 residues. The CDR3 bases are TGTGCCAGTAGTATGTCATCCAGTCAGCCCCAGCATTTT. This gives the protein CASSMSSSQPQHF.

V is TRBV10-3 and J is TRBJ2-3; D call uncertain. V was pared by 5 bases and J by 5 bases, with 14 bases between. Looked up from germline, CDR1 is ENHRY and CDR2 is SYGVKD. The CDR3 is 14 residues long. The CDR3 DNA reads TGTGCCATCAGTTCCGGGCACAAGGGAGATACGCAGTATTTT. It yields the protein CAISSGHKGDTQYF.

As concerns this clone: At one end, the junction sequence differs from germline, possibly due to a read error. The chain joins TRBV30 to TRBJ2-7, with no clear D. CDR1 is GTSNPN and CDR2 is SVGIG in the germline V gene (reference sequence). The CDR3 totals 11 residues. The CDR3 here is CARSETSEQYF. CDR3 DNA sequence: TGTGCCCGGAGTGAAACGTCCGAGCAGTACTTC.

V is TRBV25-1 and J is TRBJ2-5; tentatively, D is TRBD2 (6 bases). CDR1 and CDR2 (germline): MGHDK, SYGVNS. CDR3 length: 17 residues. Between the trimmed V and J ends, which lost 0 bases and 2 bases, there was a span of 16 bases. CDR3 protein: CASSEYRRLEGQETQYF. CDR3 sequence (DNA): TGTGCCAGCAGTGAATATAGGAGGTTGGAGGGGCAAGAGACCCAGTACTTC.

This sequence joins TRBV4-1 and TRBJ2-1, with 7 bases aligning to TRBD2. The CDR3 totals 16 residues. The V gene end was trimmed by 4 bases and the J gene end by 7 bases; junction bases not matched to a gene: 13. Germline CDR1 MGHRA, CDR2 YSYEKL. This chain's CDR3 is CASSPRTGGGGNEQFF. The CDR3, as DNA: TGCGCCAGCAGCCCTCGGACGGGCGGGGGAGGGAATGAGCAGTTCTTC.